A single sample is the source of the 17 T cell receptor beta chains below, sequenced in a study of T cells in tuberculosis. The method was immunoSEQ multiplex PCR; TCRdb's version includes in-frame clones alone and lacks a portion of them. The sample shows roughly 31,000 clones, roughly 83% of them seen only once. The time point was: new active TB diagnosis, blood taken before or within 7 days of starting treatment. The specimen comprised PBMCs, sampled at tuberculosis diagnosis. All receptors come from an adult with tuberculosis.

This sequence joins TRBV27 and TRBJ2-3; the match to TRBD2 covers 13 bases. With 5 bases clipped from V and 8 bases from J, the junction kept 10 bases outside the gene matches. The CDR3 totals 16 residues. Germline CDR1 MNHEY, CDR2 SMNVEV (reference sequence). CDR3 amino acids: CASSSPGLAGVTTQYF. CDR3 nucleotide sequence: TGTGCCAGCAGTAGTCCCGGACTAGCGGGGGTAACTACGCAGTATTTT.

This chain uses TRBV11-2 with TRBJ1-1; 8 positions match TRBD1. The CDR3 has 13 residues. V shed 5 bases and J 5 bases; nucleotides not matched to a gene: 4. CDR1 and CDR2 (germline): SGHAT, FQNNGV. The chain's CDR3 is CASSPQGGTEAFF. In DNA form, the CDR3 reads TGTGCCAGCAGCCCACAGGGGGGGACTGAAGCTTTCTTT.

The chain joins TRBV27 to TRBJ2-2; 12 bases match TRBD2. The CDR3 runs to 16 residues. The V and J ends lost 5 bases and 7 bases, in that order; junction bases with no gene match: 8. Germline V lookup: CDR1 MNHEY, CDR2 SMNVEV (reference sequence). CDR3 DNA: TGTGCCAGCAGTAGACAGACTAGCGGGAGTTTCGGGGAGCTGTTTTTT. This sequence encodes CASSRQTSGSFGELFF.

The chain uses TRBV19 and TRBJ1-4; the match to TRBD1 covers 9 bases. Germline V gives CDR1 LNHDA, CDR2 SQIVND (reference sequence). The CDR3 is made up of 14 amino acids. With V trimmed by 5 bases and J by 8 bases, 6 bases remained unmatched. CDR3: CASSSGQGGEKLFF. CDR3 nucleotide sequence: TGTGCCAGTAGTTCGGGACAGGGTGGGGAAAAACTGTTTTTT.

The CDR3 nucleotides read TGTGCCAGTAAGGTGGGGACAGGGGGTTATTCACCCCTCCACTTT. Protein product: CASKVGTGGYSPLHF. The chain uses TRBV19 and TRBJ1-6; the match to TRBD1 covers 11 bases. Germline CDR1 LNHDA, CDR2 SQIVND (reference sequence). CDR3 length: 15 residues. Losses at the gene ends were 7 bases for V and 8 bases for J; bases not matched to a gene: 7.

The chain is built from TRBV30 and TRBJ2-3; D is perhaps TRBD2 (6 bases). The CDR3 is 14 amino acids. Germline CDR1 reads GTSNPN; CDR2 reads SVGIG (reference sequence). Between the trimmed V and J ends, which lost 8 bases and 4 bases, there was a span of 19 bases. The CDR3 DNA is TGTGCCCGCGGGGCAGGGCTCTGGCCAGATACGCAGTATTTT. It codes for CARGAGLWPDTQYF.

The J gene is TRBJ1-4, the V gene TRBV19, with 7 positions matching TRBD1. The CDR3 totals 15 residues. In germline, CDR1 is LNHDA, CDR2 SQIVND (reference sequence). V was clipped by 6 bases and J by 4 bases; unmatched bases: 8. DNA of the CDR3: TGTGCCAGTAGAATAAGGGGGCGAGTTAATGAAAAACTGTTTTTT. Translated: CASRIRGRVNEKLFF.

J is TRBJ2-7 and V is TRBV28; D not resolved. Germline CDR1 reads MDHEN; CDR2 reads SYDVKM. This CDR3 comprises 12 residues. Trimming stripped 7 bases from V and 0 bases from J, with 7 bases between. CDR3 sequence: CASKSSSYEQYF. CDR3 DNA sequence: TGTGCCAGCAAGAGTAGCTCCTACGAGCAGTACTTC. Using reference TRBV28 and TRBJ2-7 for the parts outside the CDR3, the full variable domain is DVKVTQSSRYLVKRTGEKVFLECVQDMDHENMFWYRQDPGLGLRLIYFSYDVKMKEKGDIPEGYSVSREKKERFSLILESASTNQTSMYLCASKSSSYEQYFGPGTRLTVT.

DNA for the CDR3: TGTGCCAGCAGTCCGGGACAGGGACTAGCGGGAGGGCTAAACAATGAGCAGTTCTTC. As protein: CASSPGQGLAGGLNNEQFF. This chain joins TRBV27 and TRBJ2-1; the match to TRBD2 covers 16 bases. CDR3 size: 19 residues. Per the germline V gene, CDR1 is MNHEY and CDR2 is SMNVEV (reference sequence). The V and J ends lost 5 bases and 5 bases, in that order; junction bases with no gene match: 12.

This chain joins TRBV18 and TRBJ1-2, with unresolved D. The CDR3 is 14 amino acids. Germline V gene lookup returns CDR1 KGHSH and CDR2 LQKENI. Trimming shortened V by 2 bases and J by 2 bases, and 9 bases separated the two germline ends. Here the CDR3 DNA reads TGTGCCAGCTCACCAATCGCACAGAACTATGGCTACACCTTC. The encoded protein is CASSPIAQNYGYTF.

The J gene is TRBJ1-5, the V gene TRBV6-6; perhaps TRBD1 as D (5 bases). Trimming removed 5 bases from V and 2 bases from J, with 16 bases in between. Germline CDR1 and CDR2: MNHNY and SVGAGI (reference sequence). The CDR3 totals 16 residues. The CDR3 is CASSAFVGGGNQPQHF. CDR3 nucleotide sequence: TGTGCCAGCAGTGCATTTGTGGGGGGAGGCAATCAGCCCCAGCATTTT.

This chain uses TRBV5-1 with TRBJ2-3; 11 bases map to TRBD2. Germline trimming cut 1 base from V and 5 bases from J; bases unmatched to any gene: 6. This CDR3 has 16 residues. CDR1 is SGHRS and CDR2 is YFSETQ in the germline V gene. CDR3 DNA sequence: TGCGCCAGCAGCTTGTGGCTAGCGGGAGGAAAAGATACGCAGTATTTT. Protein: CASSLWLAGGKDTQYF.

V usage is TRBV11-2 and J usage is TRBJ1-3, with D possibly TRBD1 on 5 matching bases. The V gene lost 2 bases and the J gene lost 4 bases, with 24 bases spanning the gap. CDR3 length: 19 residues. CDR1 SGHAT and CDR2 FQNNGV come from the germline V gene. The CDR3 nucleotides are TGTGCCAGCAGCTTAACGCCCCCCCTGCGGGACTCAAGAGGAAACACCATATATTTT. Protein: CASSLTPPLRDSRGNTIYF.

The V call is TRBV7-2, the J call TRBJ2-7; 10 bases line up with TRBD1. Looked up from germline, CDR1 is SGHTA and CDR2 is FQGNSA. The V gene end was trimmed by 4 bases and the J gene end by 6 bases; junction bases not matched to a gene: 12. The CDR3 totals 16 residues. The CDR3 loop reads CASSSQTGGLEGEQYF. The DNA of the CDR3 is TGTGCCAGCAGCTCCCAGACAGGGGGCCTAGAAGGCGAGCAGTACTTC.

The chain uses TRBV7-8 and TRBJ1-5; TRBD1 matches at 8 bases. This CDR3 is 15 amino acids long. CDR1 is SGHVS and CDR2 is FQNEAQ in the germline V gene. The V and J ends lost 4 bases and 5 bases, in that order; junction bases with no gene match: 7. CDR3 region: CASSYYGQGDQPQHF. The CDR3 DNA follows: TGTGCCAGCAGCTATTATGGACAGGGCGATCAGCCCCAGCATTTT.

The V gene is TRBV20-1, the J gene TRBJ2-7, with 7 bases identical to TRBD2. The CDR3 is 11 residues long. V lost 6 bases and J lost 9; bases outside the gene matches: 8. Germline CDR1 is DFQATT and CDR2 is SNEGSKA (reference sequence). The CDR3 loop reads CSAAREKVQYF. CDR3 coding DNA: TGCAGTGCCGCGCGGGAGAAGGTGCAGTACTTC.

DNA for the CDR3: TGTGCCAGCAGCCCTCAAAACTTACTCCACAATGAGCAGTTCTTC. As protein: CASSPQNLLHNEQFF. The chain uses TRBV11-2 and TRBJ2-1; D unclear. V shed 5 bases and J shed 5 bases, with 16 bases lying between them. From germline, CDR1 is SGHAT and CDR2 FQNNGV. This CDR3 is built from 15 residues.